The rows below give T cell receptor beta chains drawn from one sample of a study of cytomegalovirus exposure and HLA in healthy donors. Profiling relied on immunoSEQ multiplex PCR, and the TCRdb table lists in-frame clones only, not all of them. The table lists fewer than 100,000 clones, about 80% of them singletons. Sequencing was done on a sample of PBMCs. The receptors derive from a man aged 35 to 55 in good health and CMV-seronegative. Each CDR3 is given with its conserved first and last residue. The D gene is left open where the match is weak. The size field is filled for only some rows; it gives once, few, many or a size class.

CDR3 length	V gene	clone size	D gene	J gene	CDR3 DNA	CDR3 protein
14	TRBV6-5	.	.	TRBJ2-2	TGTGCCAGCAGTTACGTCGGTTTCACCGGGGAGCTGTTTTTT	CASSYVGFTGELFF
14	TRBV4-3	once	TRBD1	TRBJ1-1	TGCGCCAGCAGCCATGAAGGAGGGGGCGCTGAAGCTTTCTTT	CASSHEGGGAEAFF
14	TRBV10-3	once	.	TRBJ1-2	TGTGCCATCAGAACGAGTTGGAGACCCTATGGCTACACCTTC	CAIRTSWRPYGYTF
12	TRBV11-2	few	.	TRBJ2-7	TGTGCCAGCAGCTTAGGCGTCTACGAGCAGTACTTC	CASSLGVYEQYF
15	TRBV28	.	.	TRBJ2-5	TGTGCCAGCAGCCCGCGACCCAGGATTAAGGAGACCCAGTACTTC	CASSPRPRIKETQYF
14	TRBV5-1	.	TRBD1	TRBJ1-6	TGCGCCAGCAGCTCGGACAGGGGAAATTCACCCCTCCACTTT	CASSSDRGNSPLHF
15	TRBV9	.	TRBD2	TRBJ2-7	TGTGCCAGCAGCGTAGCTCCGGGACTAGCCTACGAGCAGTACTTC	CASSVAPGLAYEQYF
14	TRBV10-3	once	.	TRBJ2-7	TGTGCCATCAGTGATGCTAGAAGCGGGTACGAGCAGTACTTC	CAISDARSGYEQYF
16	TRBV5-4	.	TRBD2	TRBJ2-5	TGTGCCAGCAGCCAAGGCGTAGCGGGGGGGCCCGAGACCCAGTACTTC	CASSQGVAGGPETQYF
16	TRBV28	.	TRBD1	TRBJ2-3	TGTGCCAGCAGTGGACCCTCGGACAGGGTCGTCGATACGCAGTATTTT	CASSGPSDRVVDTQYF
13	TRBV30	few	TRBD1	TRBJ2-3	TGTGCCTGCGGACAGGGAGGTACAGATACGCAGTATTTT	CACGQGGTDTQYF
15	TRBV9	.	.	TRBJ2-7	TGTGCCAGCAGCCCGGTAGACGGGTCATCCTACGAGCAGTACTTC	CASSPVDGSSYEQYF
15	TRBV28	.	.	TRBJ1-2	TGTGCCAGCATCAAAGCAGGGGAGTACCTCTATGGCTACACCTTC	CASIKAGEYLYGYTF
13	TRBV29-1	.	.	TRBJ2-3	TGCAGCGTACATGGGGGCGACACAGATACGCAGTATTTT	CSVHGGDTDTQYF
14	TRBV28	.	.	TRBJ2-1	TGTGCCAGCAGTCTAAGAAATGCAGGGAATGAGCAGTTCTTC	CASSLRNAGNEQFF
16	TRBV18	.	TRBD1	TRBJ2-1	TGTGCCAGCTCACTACCGGGACAGGTCCAGTTCAATGAGCAGTTCTTC	CASSLPGQVQFNEQFF
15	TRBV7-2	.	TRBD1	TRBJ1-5	TGTGCCAGCAGCAAAACAGGGGGCGCGAATCAGCCCCAGCATTTT	CASSKTGGANQPQHF